This TCR beta chain was captured in a study of T-cell reconstitution after alpha-beta-depleted transplantation in children. A note on this clonotype: Its specificity is unknown.

Broader study findings: Several hundred rapidly expanded clones from non-depleted graft cells reportedly supplied alpha-beta T cells about two months post-transplant. The authors attributed T-cell counts and diversity one year after transplant mostly to newly produced T cells. Some patients' high day-60 TCRbeta diversity was attributed to recipient cells surviving conditioning.

The TCRbeta library incorporated unique molecular identifiers. TCRdb analysed the PCR reads with MiXCR anew, one entry per CDR3 protein. The repertoire consists of 70,000 to 95,000 distinct CDR3 sequences, with 15% to 20% occurring once and the leading ten covering about half. The sample in question was PBMCs, mostly from graft donor cells, obtained 360 days after TCRalphabeta/CD19-depleted stem cell transplant. The clonotype originates from a male patient between 2 and 10 years old who had a stem cell transplant for acute lymphoblastic leukemia, so the T cells may come from the graft donor.

CDR3 amino acids: CASSRLGQRPQYF. The CDR3, as DNA: TGCGCCAGCAGCCGACTGGGACAGCGGCCGCAGTATTTT. The J gene is TRBJ2-3, the V gene TRBV10-2; 7 nucleotides agree with TRBD1. CDR3 length equals 13 residues. Unmatched junction bases numbered 10, after V lost 6 bases and J lost 10 bases. Germline CDR1 is WSHSY and CDR2 is SAAADI.